This T cell receptor beta chain appears in the sequencing data of a study of cytomegalovirus exposure and HLA in healthy donors. Study-level findings and limits: It was in a later analysis that TCR association rates were seen to vary by HLA locus, highest for DRB1 and lowest for HLA-C.

The primer mix had 60 Vbeta and 13 Jbeta primers. Generated by immunoSEQ multiplex PCR, the TCRdb table keeps only in-frame clones and is missing some. The sample holds about 130,000 clones; 17% are singletons and the top ten take approximately 2.9%. This clone was counted only a few times. Its target is unknown. Germline V gene data show CDR1 as SNHLY and CDR2 as FYNNEI. The CDR3 totals 17 residues. V was pared by 6 bases and J by 2 bases, with 17 bases between. This receptor was identified in a female donor in good health and CMV-seropositive. The sample consisted of PBMCs. The chain couples TRBV2 to TRBJ2-6; weak D call: TRBD1 (5 bases). The CDR3 DNA reads TGTGCCAGCAGAGCGAGCCCACAGGTCGCTGGGGCCAACGTCCTGACTTTC. It codes for CASRASPQVAGANVLTF.